The 11 T cell receptor beta chains given below trace back to one sample, sequenced in a study of blood T cell repertoires in COVID-19. Assay: immunoSEQ multiplex PCR; the TCRdb copy retains only in-frame clones and omits some. The sample lists about 190,000 clones, approximately 84% seen once, with approximately 3% in the top ten. Sequences were obtained from PBMCs or T cells enriched from blood (not recorded which). The receptors stem from a woman aged 25-40 years who had recovered from COVID-19.

The V gene is TRBV4-2, the J gene TRBJ2-1; TRBD2 might be the D (5 bases). Germline CDR1 is LGHNA and CDR2 is YNFKEQ. V was trimmed by 3 bases and J by 1 base, leaving 16 bases between them. The CDR3 loop spans 17 amino acids. CDR3 DNA: TGTGCCAGCAGCCACCCCGCAGGCGGGTCTTCCTACAATGAGCAGTTCTTC. It specifies CASSHPAGGSSYNEQFF.

Here the CDR3 reads CASSPPITQSTGELFF. The CDR3 nucleotides are TGTGCCAGCTCACCTCCCATAACTCAATCAACCGGGGAGCTGTTTTTT. This sequence joins TRBV18 and TRBJ2-2; D remains ambiguous. V was clipped by 3 bases and J by 5 bases, with 16 bases between them. The CDR3 is 16 residues long. Germline assignment: CDR1 KGHSH and CDR2 LQKENI. Together with reference TRBV18 and TRBJ2-2, the CDR3 gives the full variable domain: NAGVMQNPRHLVRRRGQEARLRCSPMKGHSHVYWYRQLPEEGLKFMVYLQKENIIDESGMPKERFSAEFPKEGPSILRIQQVVRGDSAAYFCASSPPITQSTGELFFGEGSRLTVL.

The chain uses TRBV5-6 and TRBJ1-2, with a weak D call TRBD1 (5 bases). V lost 1 base, J lost 5 bases, and 12 bases lay in between. The CDR3 runs 14 residues. The germline CDR1 and CDR2 sequences are SGHDT and YYEEEE. As DNA, the CDR3 is TGTGCCAGCAGCTTGTCCCCAGGGAGGTATGGCTACACCTTC. Translation gives CASSLSPGRYGYTF. The full variable domain, with the rest looked up from reference TRBV5-6 and TRBJ1-2, is DAGVTQSPTHLIKTRGQQVTLRCSPKSGHDTVSWYQQALGQGPQFIFQYYEEEERQRGNFPDRFSGHQFPNYSSELNVNALLLGDSALYLCASSLSPGRYGYTFGSGTRLTVV.

The J gene is TRBJ1-5, the V gene TRBV2; 7 bases fit TRBD1. V lost 0 bases, J lost 6 bases, and 5 bases stayed unmatched. Germline-derived CDR1 and CDR2 are SNHLY and FYNNEI. The CDR3 contains 15 residues. The CDR3 loop is CASSEAGGRVQPQHF. CDR3 coding DNA: TGTGCCAGCAGTGAAGCAGGGGGCAGGGTTCAGCCCCAGCATTTT. The complete variable domain, with remaining parts taken from reference TRBV2 and TRBJ1-5, reads EPEVTQTPSHQVTQMGQEVILRCVPISNHLYFYWYRQILGQKVEFLVSFYNNEISEKSEIFDDQFSVERPDGSNFTLKIRSTKLEDSAMYFCASSEAGGRVQPQHFGDGTRLSIL.

This clone was seen only a few times. This sequence joins TRBV7-8 and TRBJ2-1; tentatively, D is TRBD2 (6 bases). The CDR3 runs 15 residues. CDR1 is SGHVS, CDR2 FQNEAQ, per germline. V lost 0 bases, J lost 7 bases, and 13 bases lay in between. This chain's CDR3 is CASSLALASGNEQFF. The CDR3 DNA follows: TGTGCCAGCAGCTTAGCGCTAGCGTCTGGGAATGAGCAGTTCTTC. The full variable domain, in which reference TRBV7-8 and TRBJ2-1 provide the parts outside the CDR3, is GAGVSQSPRYKVAKRGQDVALRCDPISGHVSLFWYQQALGQGPEFLTYFQNEAQLDKSGLPSDRFFAERPEGSVSTLKIQRTQQEDSAVYLCASSLALASGNEQFFGPGTRLTVL.

The genes are TRBV3-1 (or the pseudogene TRBV3-2) and TRBJ2-1, with a weak D call TRBD2 (6 bases). The V end lost 4 bases, the J end lost 10 bases, and 14 bases lay between the germline ends. This CDR3 has 13 residues. Germline V gene lookup returns CDR1 LGHDT and CDR2 YNNKEL (reference sequence). In DNA, the CDR3 is TGTGCCAGCAGCCTGAGCGGAGGGAGGGAGCAGTTCTTC. Translated: CASSLSGGREQFF.

The chain is built from TRBV11-3 and TRBJ2-1, with TRBD2 matching 8 bases. The germline gives CDR1 SGHNT, CDR2 YENEEA. The junction had 3 bases not matched to a gene; V was cut back by 2 bases and J by 9 bases. The CDR3 loop spans 13 amino acids. The CDR3 DNA is TGTGCCAGCAGCTTACGGGAGGGTTTTGAGCAGTTCTTC. It encodes CASSLREGFEQFF.

The gene calls are TRBV11-3 and TRBJ1-1; D gene unclear. V was clipped by 0 bases and J by 1 base, with 9 bases between them. The CDR3 runs 15 residues. Germline V lookup: CDR1 SGHNT, CDR2 YENEEA. CDR3 sequence reads: CASSLDGGSNTEAFF. The CDR3, as DNA: TGTGCCAGCAGCTTAGACGGCGGATCGAACACTGAAGCTTTCTTT.

As to this clone: Different DNA sequences within this sample yield the same CDR3. The gene calls are TRBV11-2 and TRBJ1-2; TRBD1 matches 11 bases. The CDR3 spans 14 residues. Trimming removed 5 bases from V and 4 bases from J; junction bases left unmatched: 3. The V gene's germline CDR1 is SGHAT and CDR2 FQNNGV. CDR3 in amino acids: CASSRTGGSYGYTF. CDR3 DNA sequence: TGTGCCAGCAGCAGGACAGGGGGCTCCTATGGCTACACCTTC.

The chain links TRBV7-9 to TRBJ2-7, with D perhaps TRBD2 (6 bases). The CDR3 is 14 amino acids. Trimming cost V 2 bases and J 0 bases, with 8 bases left between them. Germline V gene lookup returns CDR1 SEHNR and CDR2 FQNEAQ (reference sequence). CDR3 in DNA: TGTGCCAGCAGCTTAATGGGGGGCTCCTACGAGCAGTACTTC. Its translation: CASSLMGGSYEQYF.

The chain has TRBV6-1 and TRBJ1-3; tentatively, D is TRBD1 (6 bases). Trimming left V 1 base short and J 0 bases short, with 13 bases between. The germline gives CDR1 MNHNS, CDR2 SASEGT. This CDR3 has 17 residues. DNA of the CDR3: TGTGCCAGCAGTGAAGACAGGGACCCCCGCTCTGGAAACACCATATATTTT. Residues: CASSEDRDPRSGNTIYF.